The 12 T cell receptor beta chains listed next were all sequenced from one sample in a study of regulatory T cells in long-lasting Graves disease (dated by TCRdb to the early 2020s). Libraries were made using multiplex PCR. TCRdb shows the sequencer as Illumina HiSeq 4000. CDR3 regions were amplified by Arm-PCR with iRepertoire HTBI primers to construct TCR beta libraries. The public reads were run again by TCRdb, first through fastp at Q25 and then through MiXCR, and only productive beta chains were kept. Rows matching on CDR3 protein sequence are summarized as one entry with the most common DNA and genes. This sample lists 540,000 or so distinct CDR3 sequences; approximately 13% were detected once. 10% of the sample goes to the ten largest clones. The time point label, as the study defines it: newly diagnosed GD, antithyroid drugs for less than 3 months. RNA was extracted from PBMCs in TRIzol for both TCR sequencing and RNA sequencing.

These data were also filed under a second study, of T cells in Graves' hyperthyroidism and ophthalmopathy.

The sequenced sample was peripheral blood mononuclear cells (PBMCs), obtained at new diagnosis, from a patient treated with antithyroid drugs. These receptors came from a young man with Graves disease. Donor details come from another sample of the same person, matched by shared clones.

A word on this clonotype: A clone one base away is much larger, so this may be a read error. The V gene is TRBV6-2 or TRBV6-3, the J gene TRBJ2-2; 10 nucleotides align to TRBD2. Trimming took 6 bases from V and 6 from J; bases not matched to a gene: 10. This CDR3 has 16 residues. Germline V gene sequence: CDR1 MNHEY, CDR2 SVGEGT. The CDR3 DNA is TGTGCCAGCAGCTCCGGGACTAGCGCAGACGCCGGGGAGCTGTTTTTT. Residues: CASSSGTSADAGELFF.

Worth noting for this clonotype: Compared with germline, one end of the junction differs, possibly owing to a read error. This chain connects TRBV6-1 to TRBJ2-7; 10 bases agree with TRBD1. CDR3 length: 14 amino acids. The germline V gene has CDR1 MNHNS and CDR2 SASEGT. Written as DNA, the CDR3 is TGTGCCAACAGTGAACGAGACAGGGGGCCCGAGCAGTACTTC. Its translation: CANSERDRGPEQYF.

This clonotype was seen more than once but under ten times. The chain joins TRBV5-1 to TRBJ2-3; D may be TRBD1 (5 bases). The germline V gene encodes CDR1 SGHRS and CDR2 YFSETQ. With 2 bases removed from V and 5 bases from J, the gap between germline ends came to 12 bases. This CDR3 is 14 amino acids long. CDR3 DNA sequence: TGCGCCAGCAGCTTTTCAGGGATGGGAGATACGCAGTATTTT. Amino acid sequence: CASSFSGMGDTQYF.

In its sample, this clonotype was seen many times. This sequence joins TRBV6-2 or TRBV6-3 and TRBJ2-3; perhaps TRBD2 as D (5 bases). Trimming stripped 4 bases from V and 3 bases from J, with 8 bases between. The CDR3 length is 13 residues. Germline CDR1 reads MNHEY; CDR2 reads SVGEGT. The CDR3 here is CASSFGETDTQYF. CDR3 nucleotides: TGTGCCAGCAGTTTCGGGGAGACAGATACGCAGTATTTT.

As regards this clonotype: A clone one base away is much larger, so this may be a read error. The genes are TRBV11-3 and TRBJ1-4; D perhaps matches TRBD1 (5 bases). The CDR3 sequence is 15 residues long. Germline V lookup: CDR1 SGHNT, CDR2 YENEEA. CDR3 loop: CASSAGTEPNGKLFF. CDR3 coding DNA: TGTGCCAGCAGCGCAGGGACGGAACCTAATGGAAAACTGTTTTTT. Variable domain in full (rest from reference TRBV11-3 and TRBJ1-4): EAGVVQSPRYKIIEKKQPVAFWCNPISGHNTLYWYLQNLGQGPELLIRYENEEAVDDSQLPKDRFSAERLKGVDSTLKIQPAELGDSAVYLCASSAGTEPNGKLFFGSGTQLSVL.

To note about this clonotype: It is likely a read error: a sequence one base away is far more abundant. Because it lacks the conserved phenylalanine or tryptophan at the end, this CDR3 is likely a read error. The chain is built from TRBV2 and TRBJ2-5; no firm D call. The closer fit of TRBJ2-1 to the DNA end suggests the J call may be wrong. The CDR3 consists of 11 residues. CDR1 is SNHLY, CDR2 FYNNEI, per germline. Written as DNA, the CDR3 is TGTGCCAGCAGGGATTCGTATGAGCAGTTCTCC. Its translation: CASRDSYEQFS.

The chain combines TRBV19 with TRBJ1-2; 11 bases fit TRBD1. Germline CDR1 reads LNHDA; CDR2 reads SQIVND (reference sequence). This CDR3 is built from 15 residues. V dropped 8 bases and J dropped 8; count of bases not matched to a gene: 13. The CDR3 nucleotides are TGTGCCAGTCAGAGAGCCGGGACAGGGGGAGGCGGCTACACCTTC. Translating it yields CASQRAGTGGGGYTF. Combining the CDR3 with reference TRBV19 and TRBJ1-2 gives the whole variable domain DGGITQSPKYLFRKEGQNVTLSCEQNLNHDAMYWYRQDPGQGLRLIYYSQIVNDFQKGDIAEGYSVSREKKESFPLTVTSAQKNPTAFYLCASQRAGTGGGGYTFGSGTRLTVV.

This clonotype was picked up many times. The CDR3 DNA sequence: TGCGCCAGCAGCCCCACAGGGGAAGGCTACACCTTC. It yields the protein CASSPTGEGYTF. This rearrangement joins TRBV5-1 to TRBJ1-2; 7 nucleotides match TRBD1. CDR1 is SGHRS and CDR2 is YFSETQ in the germline V gene. V trimming: 4 bases; J trimming: 8 bases; junction bases outside the gene matches: 5. This CDR3 is built from 12 residues.

The chain couples TRBV12-3 or TRBV12-4 to TRBJ2-3; D ambiguous. Trimming took off 5 bases at V and 4 bases at J, with 13 bases between the two ends. The CDR3 has 14 amino acids. CDR3 sequence reads: CASSGGFNSDTQYF. The CDR3 nucleotides read TGTGCCAGCAGTGGTGGATTTAACTCAGATACGCAGTATTTT.

This CDR3 is CASSIDWNRGLYNEQFF. The CDR3 region has the DNA TGTGCCAGTAGTATAGATTGGAACAGGGGGCTTTACAATGAGCAGTTCTTC. The chain carries TRBV19 and TRBJ2-1; 9 nucleotides agree with TRBD1. With V trimmed by 0 bases and J by 4 bases, 7 bases remained unmatched. The CDR3 loop spans 17 amino acids. The germline V gene encodes CDR1 LNHDA and CDR2 SQIVND (reference sequence).

This clonotype has more than one count but fewer than ten. V usage is TRBV7-2 and J usage is TRBJ1-5, with unresolved D. The V end was cut by 2 bases, the J end by 8 bases, with 16 bases between. CDR1 is SGHTA, CDR2 FQGNSA, per germline. This CDR3 region has 15 residues. The CDR3 sequence: CASSLLVGQTEPQHF. In DNA form, the CDR3 reads TGTGCCAGCAGCTTATTAGTCGGTCAAACGGAGCCCCAGCATTTT.

The chain couples TRBV29-1 to TRBJ2-3, with a weak D call TRBD1 (6 bases). V gave up 2 bases and J gave up 5 bases, with 23 bases separating them. CDR1 and CDR2 (germline): SQVTM, ANQGSEA. The CDR3 consists of 17 residues. This CDR3 is CSVERQGSGSWGDTQYF. CDR3 in DNA: TGCAGCGTTGAAAGGCAGGGGTCGGGATCATGGGGAGATACGCAGTATTTT.